The source of this T cell receptor (beta chain) is a study of T cell responses to AZD1222 COVID-19 vaccine. Study summary: Whether given at about 4 or about 12 weeks, second doses were pooled.

Study-level points and caveats: Dominant at 160-218 and 743-854, vaccine-associated CD4 TCRs also spanned spike. Among spike-specific TCRs, nearly half reportedly target unmutated variant regions.

The germline gives CDR1 GTSNPN, CDR2 SVGIG (reference sequence). The ends were cut back, 3 bases at V and 0 bases at J, with 6 bases in the middle. The CDR3 spans 12 residues. As concerns this clone: The antigen is unknown.

Clones were read by immunoSEQ multiplex PCR, and TCRdb kept only the in-frame ones, dropping some. The profile shows 140,000 or so clones, 70% to 90% of them singletons. Sequenced material: peripheral blood, taken on day 0 of AZD1222 vaccination. The rearrangement uses TRBV30 and TRBJ2-7; D may be TRBD1 (6 bases). The clonotype was recovered from an adult in good health. Here the CDR3 reads CAWRGGSYEQYF. The CDR3 DNA is TGTGCCTGGAGAGGGGGCTCCTACGAGCAGTACTTC.